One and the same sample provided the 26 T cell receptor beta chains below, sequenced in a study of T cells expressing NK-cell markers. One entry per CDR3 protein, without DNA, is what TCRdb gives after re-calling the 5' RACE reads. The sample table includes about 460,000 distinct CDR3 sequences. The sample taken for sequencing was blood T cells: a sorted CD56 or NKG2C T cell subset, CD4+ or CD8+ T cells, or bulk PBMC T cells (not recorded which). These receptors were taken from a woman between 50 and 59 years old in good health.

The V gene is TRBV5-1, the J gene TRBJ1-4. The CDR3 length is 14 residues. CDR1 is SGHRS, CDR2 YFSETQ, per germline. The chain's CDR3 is CASSFEGINEKLFF.

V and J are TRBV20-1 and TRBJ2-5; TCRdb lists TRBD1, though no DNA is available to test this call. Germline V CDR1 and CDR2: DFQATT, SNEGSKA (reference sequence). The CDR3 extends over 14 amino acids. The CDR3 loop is CSARAGTAWETQYF.

This CDR3 is CASRLGLAGVSGELFF. The V gene is TRBV11-2, the J gene TRBJ2-2; the D gene TCRdb calls, TRBD2, cannot be checked with no DNA. The CDR3 totals 16 residues. Germline-derived CDR1 and CDR2 are SGHAT and FQNNGV.

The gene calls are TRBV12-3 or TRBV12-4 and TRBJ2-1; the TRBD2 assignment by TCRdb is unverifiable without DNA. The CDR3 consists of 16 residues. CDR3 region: CASSPSSGLENNEQFF.

The CDR3 loop is CATSERTFGGNEQFF. The rearrangement joins TRBV24-1 to TRBJ2-1; TCRdb proposes TRBD1, but this gene call is untestable without DNA. The CDR3 has 15 residues. Germline V CDR1 and CDR2: KGHDR, SFDVKD.

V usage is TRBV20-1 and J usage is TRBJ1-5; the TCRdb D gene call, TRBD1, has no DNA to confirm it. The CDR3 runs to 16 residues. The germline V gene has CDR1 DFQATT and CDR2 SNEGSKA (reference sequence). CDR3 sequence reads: CSARRQGATSNQPQHF.

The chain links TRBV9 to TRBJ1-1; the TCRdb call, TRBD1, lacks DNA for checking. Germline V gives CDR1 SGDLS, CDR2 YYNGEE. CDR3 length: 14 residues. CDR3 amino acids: CASSILQGNTEAFF.

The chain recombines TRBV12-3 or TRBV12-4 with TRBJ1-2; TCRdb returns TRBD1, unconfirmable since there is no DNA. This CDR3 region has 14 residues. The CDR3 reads CASTKLRGNYGYTF.

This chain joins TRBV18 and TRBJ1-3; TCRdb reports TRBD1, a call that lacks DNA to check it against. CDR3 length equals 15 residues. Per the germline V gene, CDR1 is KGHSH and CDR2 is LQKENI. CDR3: CASSPGTGLRNTIYF.

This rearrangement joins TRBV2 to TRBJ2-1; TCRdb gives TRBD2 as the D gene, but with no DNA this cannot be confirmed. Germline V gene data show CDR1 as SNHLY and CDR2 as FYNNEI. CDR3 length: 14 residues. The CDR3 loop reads CASSELGGPYEQFF.

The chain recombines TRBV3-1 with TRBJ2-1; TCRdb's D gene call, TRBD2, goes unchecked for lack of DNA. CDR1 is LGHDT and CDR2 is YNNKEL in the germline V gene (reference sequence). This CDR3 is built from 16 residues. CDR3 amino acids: CASSQTLAGWGNEQFF.

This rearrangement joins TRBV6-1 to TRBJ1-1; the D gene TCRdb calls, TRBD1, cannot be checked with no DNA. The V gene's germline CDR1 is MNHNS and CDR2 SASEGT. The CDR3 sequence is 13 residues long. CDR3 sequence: CASSVGGGTGAFF.

The CDR3 reads CASSRQEGNEQFF. The chain joins TRBV3-1 to TRBJ2-1; the D call of TRBD1 rests on TCRdb alone, since no DNA is present to check it. This CDR3 contains 13 residues. Germline loops: CDR1 LGHDT, CDR2 YNNKEL (reference sequence).

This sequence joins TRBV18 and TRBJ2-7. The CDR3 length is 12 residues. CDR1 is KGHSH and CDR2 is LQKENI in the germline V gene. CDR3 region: CASSPGLDEQYF.

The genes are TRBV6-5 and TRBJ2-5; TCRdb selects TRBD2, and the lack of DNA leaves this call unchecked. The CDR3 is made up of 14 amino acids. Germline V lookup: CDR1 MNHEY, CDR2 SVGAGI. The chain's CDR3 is CASTLTRRSETQYF.

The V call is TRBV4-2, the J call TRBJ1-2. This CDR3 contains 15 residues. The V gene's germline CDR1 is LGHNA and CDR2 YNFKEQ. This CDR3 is CARSQDRGDYYGYTF.

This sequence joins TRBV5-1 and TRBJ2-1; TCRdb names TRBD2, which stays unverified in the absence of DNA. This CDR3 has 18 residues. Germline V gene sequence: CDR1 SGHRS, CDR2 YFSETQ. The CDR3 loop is CASSPGLAANPQYNEQFF.

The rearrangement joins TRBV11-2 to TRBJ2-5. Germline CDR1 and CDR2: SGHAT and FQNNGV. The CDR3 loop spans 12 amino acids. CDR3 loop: CASSPMRDTQYF.

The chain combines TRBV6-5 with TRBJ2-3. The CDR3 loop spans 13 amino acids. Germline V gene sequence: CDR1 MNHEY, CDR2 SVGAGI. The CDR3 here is CASSYTYTDTQYF.

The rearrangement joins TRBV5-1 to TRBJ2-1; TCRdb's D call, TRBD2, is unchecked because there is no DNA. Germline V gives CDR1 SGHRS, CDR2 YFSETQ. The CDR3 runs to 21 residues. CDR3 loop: CASSSKPSGSLEFLSYNEQFF.

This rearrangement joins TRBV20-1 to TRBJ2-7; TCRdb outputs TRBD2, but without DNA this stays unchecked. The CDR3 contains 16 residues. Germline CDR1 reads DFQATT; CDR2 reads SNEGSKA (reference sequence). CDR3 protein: CSASWQSGPSSYEQYF.

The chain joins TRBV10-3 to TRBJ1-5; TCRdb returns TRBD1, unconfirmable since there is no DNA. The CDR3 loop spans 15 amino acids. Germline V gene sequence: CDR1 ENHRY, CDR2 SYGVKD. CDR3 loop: CAISAGQGGNQPQHF.

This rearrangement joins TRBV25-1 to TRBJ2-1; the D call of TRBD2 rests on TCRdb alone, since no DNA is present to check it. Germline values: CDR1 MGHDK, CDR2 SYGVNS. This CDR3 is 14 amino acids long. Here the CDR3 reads CASSDGLAGAKQFF.

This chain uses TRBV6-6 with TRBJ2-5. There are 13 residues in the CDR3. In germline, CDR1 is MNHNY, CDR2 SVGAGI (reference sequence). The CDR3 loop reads CASSQTSKETQYF.

The CDR3 protein is CASSLQLAGGHTGELFF. The J gene is TRBJ2-2, the V gene TRBV5-1; TCRdb's D call, TRBD1, is unchecked because there is no DNA. The CDR3 sequence is 17 residues long. Germline V gives CDR1 SGHRS, CDR2 YFSETQ.

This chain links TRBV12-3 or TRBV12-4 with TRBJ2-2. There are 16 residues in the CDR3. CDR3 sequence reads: CASSLQLASNTGELFF.